This T cell receptor beta chain was recorded in a study of T cell changes during pregnancy in multiple sclerosis. This CDR3 comprises 14 residues. Libraries were prepared by immunoSEQ multiplex PCR; TCRdb keeps only in-frame clonotypes and omits some of them. The table has about 63,000 clones, approximately 93% seen once. This clone occurred once. The material was CD8+ T cells from peripheral blood mononuclear cells, obtained in the second trimester of pregnancy. The chain joins TRBV21-1 to TRBJ2-7; TRBD1 is the table's D call and was not checked against the DNA. TRBV21-1 is given as a pseudogene. This TCR derives from a female donor with multiple sclerosis, enrolled in a pregnancy study. CDR3 in amino acids: CASSKSATDTEQYF. The CDR3 DNA follows: TGTGCCAGCAGCAAGTCCGCGACAGACACCGAGCAGTACTTC.